A single sample gave rise to the 7 T cell receptor beta chains below, sequenced in a study of vaccination and CD4 T cells after COVID-19. The study sequenced cultured CD4+ T cell DNA using the Oncomine TCR Beta short-read assay. From cultured CD4+ T cells, genomic DNA was extracted. TCRdb re-derived calls from the PCR reads in MiXCR, one entry per CDR3 protein. Of about 9,400 distinct CDR3 sequences listed, 31% are singletons. Stated treatment: roughly 10-day PBMC culture with coronavirus spike peptide pools or control peptides (ViraFEST assay). CD4+ T cells that came from the unexposed donor were collected before the COVID-19 pandemic (2011-2018). Their recognized antigens are unknown. Sample: CD4+ T cells from blood, cultured in vitro. Receptors were obtained from a human donor in good health.

This clonotype has more than one count but fewer than ten. The CDR3 sequence is CASSHGRVLNTEAFF. The CDR3 DNA reads as TGTGCCAGCAGCCATGGGAGGGTTTTGAACACTGAAGCTTTCTTT. This chain links TRBV5-8 with TRBJ1-1, with unresolved D. V lost 4 bases and J lost 0, with 13 bases in between. This CDR3 has 15 residues. CDR1 and CDR2 (germline): SGHTS, YDEGEE.

This chain uses TRBV28 with TRBJ1-6, with 7 bases matching TRBD1. Germline V gene data show CDR1 as MDHEN and CDR2 as SYDVKM. V shed 6 bases, J shed 7 bases, and the junction held 9 bases outside the gene matches. The CDR3 length is 15 residues. The CDR3: CASSLRQGKNSPLHF. In DNA, the CDR3 is TGTGCCAGCAGCCTGAGACAGGGTAAAAATTCACCCCTCCACTTT. Together with reference TRBV28 and TRBJ1-6, the CDR3 gives the full variable domain: DVKVTQSSRYLVKRTGEKVFLECVQDMDHENMFWYRQDPGLGLRLIYFSYDVKMKEKGDIPEGYSVSREKKERFSLILESASTNQTSMYLCASSLRQGKNSPLHFGNGTRLTVT.

The V call is TRBV29-1, the J call TRBJ2-3; D remains unclear. Germline CDR1 and CDR2: SQVTM and ANQGSEA. V was pared by 7 bases and J by 6 bases, with 11 bases between. CDR3 length equals 11 residues. The CDR3 is CSAPRMDTQYF. The CDR3 nucleotides read TGCAGCGCCCCGAGAATGGATACGCAGTATTTT.

This clonotype has a handful of counts. The rearrangement links TRBV28 to TRBJ1-2; D is possibly TRBD1 (6 bases). Deletions cut 5 bases from V and 3 bases from J, with 16 bases between. This CDR3 contains 15 residues. CDR1 and CDR2 from the germline V gene are MDHEN and SYDVKM. This CDR3 reads CASSNADSEYYGYTF. The CDR3 nucleotides read TGTGCCAGCAGTAACGCGGACAGTGAATACTATGGCTACACCTTC.

This chain uses TRBV6-2 or TRBV6-3 with TRBJ2-5; D is unresolved. Per germline, CDR1 MNHEY and CDR2 SVGEGT. Trimming removed 7 bases from V and 2 bases from J, with 14 bases in between. This CDR3 region has 14 residues. This CDR3 is CASKGFWEQETQYF. The DNA for the CDR3 is TGTGCCAGCAAAGGCTTTTGGGAACAAGAGACCCAGTACTTC.

V is TRBV30 and J is TRBJ1-2, with 9 bases that match TRBD1. CDR1 is GTSNPN and CDR2 is SVGIG in the germline V gene (reference sequence). J lost 6 bases, V lost 3 bases, and 11 bases had no gene match. The length of the CDR3 is 15 residues. The DNA of the CDR3 is TGTGCCTGGAGCGAAGGGGGACAGGGAGCGAATGGCTACACCTTC. Its translation: CAWSEGGQGANGYTF.

This clonotype came up once. The chain carries TRBV5-1 and TRBJ2-7; tentatively, D is TRBD1 (6 bases). This CDR3 contains 15 residues. Trimming removed 1 base from V and 2 bases from J, with 13 bases in between. CDR1 SGHRS and CDR2 YFSETQ come from the germline V gene. The CDR3 loop is CASSLWTVSTYEQYF. In nucleotides, the CDR3 is TGCGCCAGCAGCTTGTGGACAGTTTCCACCTACGAGCAGTACTTC. The full variable domain, completed using reference TRBV5-1 and TRBJ2-7, is KAGVTQTPRYLIKTRGQQVTLSCSPISGHRSVSWYQQTPGQGLQFLFEYFSETQRNKGNFPGRFSGRQFSNSRSEMNVSTLELGDSALYLCASSLWTVSTYEQYFGPGTRLTVT.